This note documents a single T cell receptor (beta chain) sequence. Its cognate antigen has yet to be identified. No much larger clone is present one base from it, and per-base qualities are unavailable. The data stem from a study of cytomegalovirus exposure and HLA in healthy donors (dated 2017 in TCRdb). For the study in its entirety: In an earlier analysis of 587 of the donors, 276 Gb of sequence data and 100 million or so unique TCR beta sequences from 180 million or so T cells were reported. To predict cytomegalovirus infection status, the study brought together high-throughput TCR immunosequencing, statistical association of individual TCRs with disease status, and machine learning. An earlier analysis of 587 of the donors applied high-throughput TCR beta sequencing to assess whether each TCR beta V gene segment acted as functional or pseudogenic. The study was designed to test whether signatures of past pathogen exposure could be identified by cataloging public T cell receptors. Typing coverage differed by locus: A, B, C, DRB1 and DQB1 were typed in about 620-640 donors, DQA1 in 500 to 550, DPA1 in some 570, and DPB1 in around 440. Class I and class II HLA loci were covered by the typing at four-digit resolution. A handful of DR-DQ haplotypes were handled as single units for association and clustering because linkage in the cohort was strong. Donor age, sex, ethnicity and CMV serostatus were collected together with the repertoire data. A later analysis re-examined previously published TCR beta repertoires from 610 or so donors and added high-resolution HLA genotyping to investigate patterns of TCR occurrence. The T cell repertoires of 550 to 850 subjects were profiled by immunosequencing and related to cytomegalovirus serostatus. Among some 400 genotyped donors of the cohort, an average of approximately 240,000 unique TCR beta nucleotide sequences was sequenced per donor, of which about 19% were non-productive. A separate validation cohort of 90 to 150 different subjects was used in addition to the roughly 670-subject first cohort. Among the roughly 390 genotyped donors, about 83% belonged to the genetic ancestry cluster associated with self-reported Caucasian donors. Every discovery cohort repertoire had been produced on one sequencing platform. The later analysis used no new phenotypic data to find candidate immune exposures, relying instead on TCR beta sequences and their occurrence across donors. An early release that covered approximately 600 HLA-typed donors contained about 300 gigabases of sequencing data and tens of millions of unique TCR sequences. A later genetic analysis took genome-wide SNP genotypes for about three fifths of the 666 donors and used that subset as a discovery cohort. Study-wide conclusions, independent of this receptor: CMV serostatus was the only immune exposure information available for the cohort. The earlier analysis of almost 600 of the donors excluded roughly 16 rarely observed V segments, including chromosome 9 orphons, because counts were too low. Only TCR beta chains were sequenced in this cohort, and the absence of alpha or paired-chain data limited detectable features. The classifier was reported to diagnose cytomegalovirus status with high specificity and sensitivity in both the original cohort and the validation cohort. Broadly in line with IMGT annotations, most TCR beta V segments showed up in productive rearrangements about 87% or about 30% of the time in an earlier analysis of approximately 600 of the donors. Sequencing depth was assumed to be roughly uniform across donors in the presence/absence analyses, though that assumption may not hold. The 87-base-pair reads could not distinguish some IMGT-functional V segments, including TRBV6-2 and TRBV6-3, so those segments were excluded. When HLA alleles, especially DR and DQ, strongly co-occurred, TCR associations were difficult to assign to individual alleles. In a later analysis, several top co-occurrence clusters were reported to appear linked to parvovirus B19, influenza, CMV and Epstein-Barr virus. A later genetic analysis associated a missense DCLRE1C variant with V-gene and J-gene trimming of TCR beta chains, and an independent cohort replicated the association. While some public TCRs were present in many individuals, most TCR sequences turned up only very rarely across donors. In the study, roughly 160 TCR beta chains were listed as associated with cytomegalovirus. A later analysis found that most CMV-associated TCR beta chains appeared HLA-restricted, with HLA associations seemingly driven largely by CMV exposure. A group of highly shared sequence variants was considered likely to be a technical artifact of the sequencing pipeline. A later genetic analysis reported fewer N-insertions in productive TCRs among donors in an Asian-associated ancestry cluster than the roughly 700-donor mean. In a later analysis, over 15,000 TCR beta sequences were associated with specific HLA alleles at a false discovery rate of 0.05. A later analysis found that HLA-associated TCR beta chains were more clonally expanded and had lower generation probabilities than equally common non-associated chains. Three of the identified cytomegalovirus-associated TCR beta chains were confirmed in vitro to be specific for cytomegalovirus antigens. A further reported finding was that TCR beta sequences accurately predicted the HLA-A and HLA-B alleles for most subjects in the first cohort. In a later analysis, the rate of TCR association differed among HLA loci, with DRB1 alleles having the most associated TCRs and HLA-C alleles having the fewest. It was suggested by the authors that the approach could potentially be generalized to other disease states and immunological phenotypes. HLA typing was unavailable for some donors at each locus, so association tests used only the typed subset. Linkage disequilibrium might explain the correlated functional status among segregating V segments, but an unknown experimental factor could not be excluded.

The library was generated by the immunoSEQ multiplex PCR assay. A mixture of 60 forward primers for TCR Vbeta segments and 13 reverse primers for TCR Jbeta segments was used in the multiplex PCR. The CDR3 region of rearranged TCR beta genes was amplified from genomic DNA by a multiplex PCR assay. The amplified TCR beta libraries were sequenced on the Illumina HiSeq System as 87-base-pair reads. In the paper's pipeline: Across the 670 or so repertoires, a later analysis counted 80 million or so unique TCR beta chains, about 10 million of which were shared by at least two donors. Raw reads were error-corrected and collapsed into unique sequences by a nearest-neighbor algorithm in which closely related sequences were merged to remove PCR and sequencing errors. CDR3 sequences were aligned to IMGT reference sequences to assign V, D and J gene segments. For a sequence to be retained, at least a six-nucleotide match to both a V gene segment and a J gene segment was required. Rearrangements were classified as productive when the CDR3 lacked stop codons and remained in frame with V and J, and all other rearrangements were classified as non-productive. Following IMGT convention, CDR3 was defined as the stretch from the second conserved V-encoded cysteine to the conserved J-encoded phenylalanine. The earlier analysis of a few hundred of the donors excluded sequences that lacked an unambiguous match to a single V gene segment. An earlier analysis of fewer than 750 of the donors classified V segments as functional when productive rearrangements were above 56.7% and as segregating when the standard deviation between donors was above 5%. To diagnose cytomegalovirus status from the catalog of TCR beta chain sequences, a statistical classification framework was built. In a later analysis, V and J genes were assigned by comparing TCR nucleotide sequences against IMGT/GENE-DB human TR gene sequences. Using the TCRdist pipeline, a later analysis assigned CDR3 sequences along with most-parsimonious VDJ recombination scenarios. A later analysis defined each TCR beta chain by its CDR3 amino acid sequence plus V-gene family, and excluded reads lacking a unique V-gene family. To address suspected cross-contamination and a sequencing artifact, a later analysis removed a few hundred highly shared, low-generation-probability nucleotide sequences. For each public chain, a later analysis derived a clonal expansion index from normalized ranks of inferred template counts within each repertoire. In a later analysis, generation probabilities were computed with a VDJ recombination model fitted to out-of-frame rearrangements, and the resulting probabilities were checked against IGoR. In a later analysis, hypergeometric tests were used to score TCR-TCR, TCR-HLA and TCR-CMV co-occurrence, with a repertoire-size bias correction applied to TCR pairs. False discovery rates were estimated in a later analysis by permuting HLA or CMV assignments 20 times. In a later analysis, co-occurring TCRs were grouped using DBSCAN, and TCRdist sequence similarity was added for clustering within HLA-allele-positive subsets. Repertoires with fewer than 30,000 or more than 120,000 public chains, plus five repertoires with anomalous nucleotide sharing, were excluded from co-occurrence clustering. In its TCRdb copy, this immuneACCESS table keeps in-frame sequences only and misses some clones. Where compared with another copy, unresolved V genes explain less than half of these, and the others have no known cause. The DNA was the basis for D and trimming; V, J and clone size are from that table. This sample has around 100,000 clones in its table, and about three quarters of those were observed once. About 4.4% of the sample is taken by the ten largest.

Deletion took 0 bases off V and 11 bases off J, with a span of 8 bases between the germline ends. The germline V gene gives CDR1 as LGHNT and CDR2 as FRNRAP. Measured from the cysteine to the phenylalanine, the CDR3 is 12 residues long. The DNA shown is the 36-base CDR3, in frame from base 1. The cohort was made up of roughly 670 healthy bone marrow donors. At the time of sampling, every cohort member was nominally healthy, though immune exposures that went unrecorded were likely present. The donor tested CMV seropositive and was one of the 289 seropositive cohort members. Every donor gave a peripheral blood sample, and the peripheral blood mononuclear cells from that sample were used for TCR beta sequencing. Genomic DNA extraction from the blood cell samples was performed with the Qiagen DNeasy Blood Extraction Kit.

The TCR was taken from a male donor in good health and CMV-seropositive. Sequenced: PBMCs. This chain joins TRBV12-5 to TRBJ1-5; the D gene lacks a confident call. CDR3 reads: CASGLVESAQHF. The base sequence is TGTGCTAGTGGTTTGGTAGAGTCCGCCCAGCATTTT.